This T cell receptor beta chain emerged from a study of OX40 agonist ivuxolimab in advanced cancers. At the level of the study: The patients got ivuxolimab, which is an agonistic anti-OX40 (CD134) antibody. Patients achieving partial responses numbered three: one hepatocellular carcinoma case and two cutaneous melanoma cases. Under the entry rules, prior anti-PD-1, anti-PD-L1 or anti-CTLA-4 therapy was allowed, and about 38% had some.

The junction had 11 bases not matched to a gene; V was cut back by 5 bases and J by 0 bases. Germline lookup yields CDR1 SGHTA and CDR2 FQGTGA. This CDR3 has 17 amino acids. Blood sampling was done at baseline, cycle 4 day 1, and cycle 7 day 1. Assay used: immunoSEQ multiplex PCR; TCRdb lists only in-frame clones, some missing. The sample contains tens of thousands of clones, 79% of which appear only once. The sequence was collected from an adult with an advanced solid tumor such as melanoma, head and neck, liver or kidney cancer. The genes are TRBV7-3 and TRBJ1-1; 8 positions match TRBD1. The starting material was CD4+ or CD8+ T cells sorted from blood, obtained in a trial of the OX40 agonist ivuxolimab. The CDR3: CASSPRPGQGLNTEAFF. CDR3 bases: TGTGCCAGCAGCCCACGACCAGGACAGGGTTTGAACACTGAAGCTTTCTTT.